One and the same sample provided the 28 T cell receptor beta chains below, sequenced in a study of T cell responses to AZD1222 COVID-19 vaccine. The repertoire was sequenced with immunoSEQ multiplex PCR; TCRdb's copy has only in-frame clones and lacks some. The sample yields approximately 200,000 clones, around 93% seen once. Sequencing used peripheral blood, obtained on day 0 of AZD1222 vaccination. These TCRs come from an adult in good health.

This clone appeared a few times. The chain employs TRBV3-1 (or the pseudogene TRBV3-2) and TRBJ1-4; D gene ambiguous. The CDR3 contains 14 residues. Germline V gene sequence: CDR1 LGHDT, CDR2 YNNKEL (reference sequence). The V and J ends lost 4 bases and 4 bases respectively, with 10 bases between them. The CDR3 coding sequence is TGTGCCAGCAGCCCCACGGGTGTTAATGAAAAACTGTTTTTT. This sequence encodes CASSPTGVNEKLFF.

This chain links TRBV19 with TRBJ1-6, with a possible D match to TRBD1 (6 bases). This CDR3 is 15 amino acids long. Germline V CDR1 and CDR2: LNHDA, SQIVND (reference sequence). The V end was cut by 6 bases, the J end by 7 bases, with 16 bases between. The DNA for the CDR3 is TGTGCCAGTAGCGTGGACAGATCGTCGAATTCACCCCTCCACTTT. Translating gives CASSVDRSSNSPLHF. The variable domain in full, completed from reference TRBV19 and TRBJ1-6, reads DGGITQSPKYLFRKEGQNVTLSCEQNLNHDAMYWYRQDPGQGLRLIYYSQIVNDFQKGDIAEGYSVSREKKESFPLTVTSAQKNPTAFYLCASSVDRSSNSPLHFGNGTRLTVT.

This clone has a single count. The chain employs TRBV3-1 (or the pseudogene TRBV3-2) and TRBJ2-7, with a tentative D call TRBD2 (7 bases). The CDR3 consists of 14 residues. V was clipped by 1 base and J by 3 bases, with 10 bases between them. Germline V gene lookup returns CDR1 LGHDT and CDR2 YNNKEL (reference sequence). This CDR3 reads CASSQAGGHYEQYF. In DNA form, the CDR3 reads TGTGCCAGCAGCCAAGCGGGGGGACACTACGAGCAGTACTTC.

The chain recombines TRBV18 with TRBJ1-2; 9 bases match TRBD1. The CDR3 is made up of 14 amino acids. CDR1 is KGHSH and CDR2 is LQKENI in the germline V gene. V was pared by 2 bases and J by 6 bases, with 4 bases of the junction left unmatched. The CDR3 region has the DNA TGTGCCAGCTCACCAGGGACAGGGAGCAATGGCTACACCTTC. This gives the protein CASSPGTGSNGYTF.

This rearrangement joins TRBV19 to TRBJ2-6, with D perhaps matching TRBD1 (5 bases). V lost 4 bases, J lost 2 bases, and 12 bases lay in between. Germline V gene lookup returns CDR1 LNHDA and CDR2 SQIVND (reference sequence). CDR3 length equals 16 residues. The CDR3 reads CASSTVRATGANVLTF. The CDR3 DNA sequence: TGTGCCAGTAGTACAGTCAGGGCCACTGGGGCCAACGTCCTGACTTTC.

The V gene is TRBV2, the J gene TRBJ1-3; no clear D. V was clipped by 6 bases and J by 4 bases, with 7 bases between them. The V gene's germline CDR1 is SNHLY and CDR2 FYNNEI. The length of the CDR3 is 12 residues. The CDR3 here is CASRTEGNTIYF. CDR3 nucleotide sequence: TGTGCCAGCAGGACCGAAGGAAACACCATATATTTT. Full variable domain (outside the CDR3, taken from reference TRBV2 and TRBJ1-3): EPEVTQTPSHQVTQMGQEVILRCVPISNHLYFYWYRQILGQKVEFLVSFYNNEISEKSEIFDDQFSVERPDGSNFTLKIRSTKLEDSAMYFCASRTEGNTIYFGEGSWLTVV.

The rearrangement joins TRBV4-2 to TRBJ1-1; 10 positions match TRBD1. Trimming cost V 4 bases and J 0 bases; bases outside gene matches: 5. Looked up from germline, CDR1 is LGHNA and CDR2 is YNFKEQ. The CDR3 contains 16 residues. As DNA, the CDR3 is TGTGCCAGCAGCCCAACGACAGGGGGCATGAACACTGAAGCTTTCTTT. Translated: CASSPTTGGMNTEAFF.

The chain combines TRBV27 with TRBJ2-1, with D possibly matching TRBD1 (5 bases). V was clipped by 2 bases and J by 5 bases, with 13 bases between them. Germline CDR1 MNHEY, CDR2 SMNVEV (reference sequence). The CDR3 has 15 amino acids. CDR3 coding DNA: TGTGCCAGCAGTTTACGGCTAGGGGTAGACAATGAGCAGTTCTTC. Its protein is CASSLRLGVDNEQFF.

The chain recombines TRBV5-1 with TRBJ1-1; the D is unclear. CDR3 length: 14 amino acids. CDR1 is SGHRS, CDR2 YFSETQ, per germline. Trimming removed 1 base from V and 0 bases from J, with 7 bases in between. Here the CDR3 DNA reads TGCGCCAGCAGCTTGTTCGGCATGAACACTGAAGCTTTCTTT. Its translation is CASSLFGMNTEAFF.

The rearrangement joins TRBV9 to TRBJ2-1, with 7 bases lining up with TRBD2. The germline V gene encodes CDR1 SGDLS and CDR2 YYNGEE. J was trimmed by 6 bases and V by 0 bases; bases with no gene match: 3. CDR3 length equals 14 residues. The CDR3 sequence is CASSVDGRPNEQFF. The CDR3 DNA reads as TGTGCCAGCAGCGTAGACGGGAGGCCCAATGAGCAGTTCTTC.

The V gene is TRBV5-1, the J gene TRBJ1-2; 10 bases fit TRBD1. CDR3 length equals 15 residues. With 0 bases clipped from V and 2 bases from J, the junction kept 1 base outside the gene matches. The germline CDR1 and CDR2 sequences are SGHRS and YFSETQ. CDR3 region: CASSLAGQGNYGYTF. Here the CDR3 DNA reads TGCGCCAGCAGCTTGGCGGGACAGGGGAACTATGGCTACACCTTC.

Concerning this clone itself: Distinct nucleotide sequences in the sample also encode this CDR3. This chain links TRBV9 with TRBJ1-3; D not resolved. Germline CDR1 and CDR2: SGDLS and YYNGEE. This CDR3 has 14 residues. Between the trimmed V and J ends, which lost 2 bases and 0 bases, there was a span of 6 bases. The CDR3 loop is CASSVGSSGNTIYF. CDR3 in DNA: TGTGCCAGCAGCGTGGGGTCCTCTGGAAACACCATATATTTT. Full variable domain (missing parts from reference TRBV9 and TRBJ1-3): DSGVTQTPKHLITATGQRVTLRCSPRSGDLSVYWYQQSLDQGLQFLIQYYNGEERAKGNILERFSAQQFPDLHSELNLSSLELGDSALYFCASSVGSSGNTIYFGEGSWLTVV.

The DNA for the CDR3 is TGTGCCAGCAGCCCCTGGGGGGGCCTCCCCTCTGGGGCCAACGTCCTGACTTTC. Residues: CASSPWGGLPSGANVLTF. The V and J genes are TRBV9 and TRBJ2-6; tentative D call: TRBD2 (7 bases). Germline V gene data show CDR1 as SGDLS and CDR2 as YYNGEE. V lost 4 bases to trimming and J lost 0 bases, with 17 bases between them. This CDR3 has 18 residues.

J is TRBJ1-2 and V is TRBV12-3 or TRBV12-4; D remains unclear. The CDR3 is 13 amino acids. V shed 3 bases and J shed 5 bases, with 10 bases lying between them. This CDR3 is CASSFQADYGYTF. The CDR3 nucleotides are TGTGCCAGCAGTTTTCAGGCGGATTATGGCTACACCTTC.

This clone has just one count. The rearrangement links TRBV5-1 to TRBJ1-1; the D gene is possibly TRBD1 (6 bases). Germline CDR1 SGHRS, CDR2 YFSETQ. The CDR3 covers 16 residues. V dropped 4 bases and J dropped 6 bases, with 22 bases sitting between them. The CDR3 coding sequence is TGCGCCAGCAGCCAGGACAGAAGAAGGTCGGCGTCTGAAGCTTTCTTT. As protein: CASSQDRRRSASEAFF. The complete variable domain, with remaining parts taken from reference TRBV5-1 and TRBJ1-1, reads KAGVTQTPRYLIKTRGQQVTLSCSPISGHRSVSWYQQTPGQGLQFLFEYFSETQRNKGNFPGRFSGRQFSNSRSEMNVSTLELGDSALYLCASSQDRRRSASEAFFGQGTRLTVV.

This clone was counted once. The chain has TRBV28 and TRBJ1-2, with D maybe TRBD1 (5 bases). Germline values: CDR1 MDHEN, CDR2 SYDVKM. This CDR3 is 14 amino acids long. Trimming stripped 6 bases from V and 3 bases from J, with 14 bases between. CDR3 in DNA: TGTGCCAGCAGGGGACGGGGAAATTACTATGGCTACACCTTC. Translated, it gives CASRGRGNYYGYTF.

The DNA for the CDR3 is TGTGCCAGCAGTTTACTTCAGGGAGAGCGGGGTACGCAGTATTTT. This codes for CASSLLQGERGTQYF. V usage is TRBV28 and J usage is TRBJ2-3; 7 positions match TRBD2. The V and J ends lost 2 bases and 8 bases, in that order; junction bases with no gene match: 10. Germline-derived CDR1 and CDR2 are MDHEN and SYDVKM. The CDR3 consists of 15 residues.

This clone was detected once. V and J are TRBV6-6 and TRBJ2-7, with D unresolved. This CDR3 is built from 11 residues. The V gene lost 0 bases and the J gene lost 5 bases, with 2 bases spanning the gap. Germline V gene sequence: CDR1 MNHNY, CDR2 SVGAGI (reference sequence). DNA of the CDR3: TGTGCCAGCAGTTACTCGAACGAGCAGTACTTC. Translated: CASSYSNEQYF.

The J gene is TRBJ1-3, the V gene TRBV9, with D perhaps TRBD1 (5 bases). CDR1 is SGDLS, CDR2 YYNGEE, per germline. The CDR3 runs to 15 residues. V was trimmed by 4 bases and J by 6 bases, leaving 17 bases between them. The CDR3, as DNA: TGTGCCAGCAGCTCCTCCGGGACTACTAAAAACACCATATATTTT. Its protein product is CASSSSGTTKNTIYF.

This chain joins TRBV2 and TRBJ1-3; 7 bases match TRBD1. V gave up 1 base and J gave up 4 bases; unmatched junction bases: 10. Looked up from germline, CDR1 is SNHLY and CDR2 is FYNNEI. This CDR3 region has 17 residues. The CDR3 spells CASSEGTGSAPGNTIYF. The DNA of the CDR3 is TGTGCCAGCAGTGAAGGGACAGGTTCCGCCCCGGGAAACACCATATATTTT.

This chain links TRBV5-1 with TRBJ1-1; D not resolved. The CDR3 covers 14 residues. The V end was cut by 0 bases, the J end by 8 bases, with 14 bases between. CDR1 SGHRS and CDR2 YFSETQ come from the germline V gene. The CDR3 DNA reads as TGCGCCAGCAGCTTGGGTGGGTCCTCATCGGAAGCTTTCTTT. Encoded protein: CASSLGGSSSEAFF.

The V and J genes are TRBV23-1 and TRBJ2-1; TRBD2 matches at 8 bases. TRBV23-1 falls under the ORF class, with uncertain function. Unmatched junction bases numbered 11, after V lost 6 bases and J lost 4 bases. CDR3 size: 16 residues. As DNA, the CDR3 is TGCGCCAGCAGCCGGGCCAGGACTAGCTCTTACAATGAGCAGTTCTTC. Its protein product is CASSRARTSSYNEQFF.

The CDR3 sequence is CASRPGLAGVGEQYF. The DNA for the CDR3 is TGTGCCAGCAGGCCGGGACTAGCGGGAGTGGGGGAGCAGTACTTC. The rearrangement uses TRBV7-2 and TRBJ2-7, with 14 nucleotides matching TRBD2. Per the germline V gene, CDR1 is SGHTA and CDR2 is FQGNSA. After removal of 6 bases from V and 7 bases from J, the junction contained 8 bases not matched to a gene. CDR3 length: 15 amino acids.

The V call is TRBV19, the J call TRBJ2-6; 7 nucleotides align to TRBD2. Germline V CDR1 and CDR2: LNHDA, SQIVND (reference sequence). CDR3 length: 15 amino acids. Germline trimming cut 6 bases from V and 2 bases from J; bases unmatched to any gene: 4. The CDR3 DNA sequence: TGTGCCAGTAGCCAGGGAGGGGCTGGGGCCAACGTCCTGACTTTC. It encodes CASSQGGAGANVLTF.

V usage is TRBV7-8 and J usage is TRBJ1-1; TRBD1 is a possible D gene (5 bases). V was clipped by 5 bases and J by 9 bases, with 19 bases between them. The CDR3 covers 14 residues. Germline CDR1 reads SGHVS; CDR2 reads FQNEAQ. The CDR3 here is CASSQGISGHQAFF. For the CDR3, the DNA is TGTGCCAGCAGCCAAGGTATCAGCGGACACCAAGCTTTCTTT.

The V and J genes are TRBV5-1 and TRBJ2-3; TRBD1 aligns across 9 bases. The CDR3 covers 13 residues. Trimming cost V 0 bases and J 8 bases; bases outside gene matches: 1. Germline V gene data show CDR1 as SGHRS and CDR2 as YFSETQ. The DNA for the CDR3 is TGCGCCAGCAGCTTGGAGGGACAGGGTACGCAGTATTTT. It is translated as CASSLEGQGTQYF.

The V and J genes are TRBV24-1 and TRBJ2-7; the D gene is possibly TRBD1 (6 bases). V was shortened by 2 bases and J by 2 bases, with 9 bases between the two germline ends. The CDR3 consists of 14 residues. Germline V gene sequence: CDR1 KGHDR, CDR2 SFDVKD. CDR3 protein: CATSDSRTAYEQYF. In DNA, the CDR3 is TGTGCCACCAGTGATTCCCGGACAGCCTACGAGCAGTACTTC.

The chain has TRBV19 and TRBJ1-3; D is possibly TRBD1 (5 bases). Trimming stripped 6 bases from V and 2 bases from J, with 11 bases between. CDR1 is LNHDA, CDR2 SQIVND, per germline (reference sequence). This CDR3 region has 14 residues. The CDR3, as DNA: TGTGCCAGTAGCGATGGGGGGACTGGAAACACCATATATTTT. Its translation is CASSDGGTGNTIYF.